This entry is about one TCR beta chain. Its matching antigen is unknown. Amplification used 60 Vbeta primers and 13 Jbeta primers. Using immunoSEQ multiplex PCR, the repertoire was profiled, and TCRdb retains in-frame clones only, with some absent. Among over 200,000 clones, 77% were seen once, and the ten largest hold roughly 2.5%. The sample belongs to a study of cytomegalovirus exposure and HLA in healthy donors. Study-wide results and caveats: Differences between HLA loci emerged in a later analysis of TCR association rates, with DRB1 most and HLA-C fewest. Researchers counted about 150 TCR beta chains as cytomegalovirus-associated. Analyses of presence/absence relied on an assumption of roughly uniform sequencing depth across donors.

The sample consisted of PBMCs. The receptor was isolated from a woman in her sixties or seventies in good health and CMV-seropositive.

The CDR3 nucleotides read TGTGCCAGCAGTTTTTCCAGGTTCTCCTACGAGCAGTACTTC. This sequence encodes CASSFSRFSYEQYF. The chain recombines TRBV27 with TRBJ2-5; D is unresolved. With the DNA end fitting TRBJ2-7 better, the J assignment may be wrong. Germline V lookup: CDR1 MNHEY, CDR2 SMNVEV (reference sequence). This CDR3 spans 14 amino acids.